This T cell receptor (beta chain) stems from a study of shared clonotypes between healthy human individuals. Overall study findings and caveats: Blood was the sole source, and tissue repertoires probably differ.

Points on this clone: Its matching antigen is unknown.

The assay used deep level. Sequencing used immunoSEQ multiplex PCR; TCRdb keeps in-frame clones, though not all of them. There are hundreds of thousands of clones in the sample; around 78% occur only once, and more than 1.5% lies in the top ten. This CDR3 is built from 13 residues. Losses at the gene ends were 3 bases for V and 5 bases for J; bases not matched to a gene: 2. Looked up from germline, CDR1 is SGHDT and CDR2 is YYEEEE. This rearrangement joins TRBV5-6 to TRBJ2-1; TRBD1 aligns across 7 bases. The TCR comes from a woman aged 25-40 years in good health. Sequencing used memory CD4+ T cells sorted from blood. Sample subset: CD45RA-negative fraction. Here the CDR3 reads CASSWQGDNEQFF. The DNA for the CDR3 is TGTGCCAGCAGCTGGCAGGGGGACAATGAGCAGTTCTTC.